This T cell receptor beta chain was identified in a study of breast tumors, draining lymph nodes, adjacent tissues. Notes on the study in general: Data fit most tumor T cells coming from lymph node, expanding in tumor. Compared with lymph nodes, tumors were less diverse; compared with nontumor tissue, more.

TCRdb fed the multiplex PCR reads into MiXCR, producing one record per CDR3 protein. The sample contains about 22,000 distinct CDR3 sequences, 50% to 75% of which appear only once. A word on this clonotype: The antigen is undetermined.

The J segment lost 6 bases and the V segment lost 6 bases, leaving 8 bases of the junction unmatched. Germline V gene lookup returns CDR1 SGHTA and CDR2 FQGNSA. The CDR3 is 14 amino acids. Source material: tumor-adjacent breast tissue. This chain connects TRBV7-2 to TRBJ1-2, with 9 nucleotides matching TRBD1. This TCR came from a female donor with breast cancer. Some clones in this sample may be carry-over from other donors' samples. CDR3 sequence: CASRTGQGLDGYTF. In DNA form, the CDR3 reads TGTGCCAGCAGAACGGGACAGGGCTTGGATGGCTACACCTTC.